The rows below give T cell receptor beta chains drawn from one sample of a study of T cell responses to AZD1222 COVID-19 vaccine. Clones were sequenced by immunoSEQ multiplex PCR, and TCRdb holds only the in-frame ones, with some missing. The table records approximately 210,000 clones, 90% to 95% of them present only once. Source: peripheral blood, taken 28 days after the second dose of the MenACWY control vaccine. Receptors were obtained from an adult who received the MenACWY meningococcal vaccine as a control. Both conserved end residues are part of each CDR3. Fields, in order: J gene, clone size, D gene, V gene, CDR3 DNA, CDR3 protein. D genes are given only for firm matches. Size tells how often a clone was seen (once, few, many) or the class of an expanded clone, and some rows leave it out.

TRBJ1-5 - TRBD1 TRBV6-6 TGTGCCAGCAGGCCGACAGGGGAAGGCAATCAGCCCCAGCATTTT CASRPTGEGNQPQHF
TRBJ2-1 - TRBD2 TRBV5-6 TGTGCCAGCAGCTTGCTGGGACTAGCGGGGGGACGCCTGTACAATGAGCAGTTCTTC CASSLLGLAGGRLYNEQFF
TRBJ1-2 - - TRBV6-6 TGTGCCAGCAGTTCTACAGGTTCCCCTTATGGCTACACCTTC CASSSTGSPYGYTF
TRBJ2-3 - - TRBV4-1 TGCGCCAGCAGCCAAGATGACGGGGCAGATACGCAGTATTTT CASSQDDGADTQYF
TRBJ1-6 few - TRBV4-1 TGCGCCAGCAGGCTTAACACCGGGGATTCACCCCTCCACTTT CASRLNTGDSPLHF
TRBJ2-3 - - TRBV7-2 TGTGCCAGCACTTCCAGCGCAAGCACAGATACGCAGTATTTT CASTSSASTDTQYF
TRBJ2-5 - - TRBV18 TGTGCCAGCTCACGCGAAAGTATTGAGACCCAGTACTTC CASSRESIETQYF
TRBJ2-3 - TRBD2 TRBV5-4 TGTGCCAGCAGCTTGGGAACTAGCGGGGGGTCCCTCGGCACAGATACGCAGTATTTT CASSLGTSGGSLGTDTQYF
TRBJ2-2 - - TRBV11-2 TGTGCCAGCAGCTTAAATTCCGGGGAGCTGTTTTTT CASSLNSGELFF
TRBJ2-7 - - TRBV5-1 TGCGCCAGCAGCTTCAACAGTTTGACCTACGAGCAGTACTTC CASSFNSLTYEQYF
TRBJ1-1 - - TRBV18 TGTGCCAGCTCACCACGTCAGGAAGTCACTGAAGCTTTCTTT CASSPRQEVTEAFF